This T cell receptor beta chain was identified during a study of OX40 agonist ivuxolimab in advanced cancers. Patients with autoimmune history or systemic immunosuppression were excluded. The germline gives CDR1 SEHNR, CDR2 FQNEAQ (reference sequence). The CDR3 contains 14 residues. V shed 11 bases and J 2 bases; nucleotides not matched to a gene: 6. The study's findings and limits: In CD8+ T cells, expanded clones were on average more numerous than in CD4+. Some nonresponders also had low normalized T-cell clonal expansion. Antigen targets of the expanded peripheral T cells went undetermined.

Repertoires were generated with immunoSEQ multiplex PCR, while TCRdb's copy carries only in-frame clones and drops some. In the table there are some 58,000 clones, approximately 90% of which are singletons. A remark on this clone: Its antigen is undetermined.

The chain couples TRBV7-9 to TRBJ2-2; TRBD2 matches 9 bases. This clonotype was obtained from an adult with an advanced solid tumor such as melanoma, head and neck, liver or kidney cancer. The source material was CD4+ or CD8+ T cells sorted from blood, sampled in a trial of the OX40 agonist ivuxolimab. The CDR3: CAYLGTSNTGELFF. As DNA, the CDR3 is TGTGCCTACCTCGGGACTAGCAACACCGGGGAGCTGTTTTTT. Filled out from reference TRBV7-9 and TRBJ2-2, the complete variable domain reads DTGVSQNPRHKITKRGQNVTFRCDPISEHNRLYWYRQTLGQGPEFLTYFQNEAQLEKSRLLSDRFSAERPKGSFSTLEIQRTEQGDSAMYLCAYLGTSNTGELFFGEGSRLTVL.